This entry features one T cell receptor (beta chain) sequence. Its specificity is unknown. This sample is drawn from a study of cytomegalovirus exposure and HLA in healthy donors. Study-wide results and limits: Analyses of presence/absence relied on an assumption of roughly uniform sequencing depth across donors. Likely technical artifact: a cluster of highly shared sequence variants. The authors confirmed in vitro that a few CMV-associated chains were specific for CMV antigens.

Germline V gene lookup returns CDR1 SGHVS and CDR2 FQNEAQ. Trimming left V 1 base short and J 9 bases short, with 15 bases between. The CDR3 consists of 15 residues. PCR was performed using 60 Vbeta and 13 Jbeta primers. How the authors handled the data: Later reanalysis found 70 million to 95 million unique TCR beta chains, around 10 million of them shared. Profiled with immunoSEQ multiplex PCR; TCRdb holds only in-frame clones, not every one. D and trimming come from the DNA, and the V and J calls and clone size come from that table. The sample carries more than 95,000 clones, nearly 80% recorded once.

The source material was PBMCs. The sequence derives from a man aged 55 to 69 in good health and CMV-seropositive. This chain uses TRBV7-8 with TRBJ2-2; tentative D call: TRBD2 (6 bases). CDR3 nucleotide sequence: TGTGCCAGCAGCTTAGGTGTAGTGGGGGGTCGGGAGCTGTTTTTT. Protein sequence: CASSLGVVGGRELFF.